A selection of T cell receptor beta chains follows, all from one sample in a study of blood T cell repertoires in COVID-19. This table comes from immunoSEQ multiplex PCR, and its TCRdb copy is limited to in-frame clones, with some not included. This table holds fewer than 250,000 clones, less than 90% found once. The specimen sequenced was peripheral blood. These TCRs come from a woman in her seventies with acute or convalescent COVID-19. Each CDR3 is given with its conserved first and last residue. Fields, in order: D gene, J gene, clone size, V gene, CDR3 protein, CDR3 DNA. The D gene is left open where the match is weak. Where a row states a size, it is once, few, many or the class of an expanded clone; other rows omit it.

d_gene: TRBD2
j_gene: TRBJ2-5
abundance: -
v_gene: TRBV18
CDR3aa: CASSPLAGIREETQYF
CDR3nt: TGTGCCAGCTCACCCCTAGCGGGAATAAGAGAAGAGACCCAGTACTTC

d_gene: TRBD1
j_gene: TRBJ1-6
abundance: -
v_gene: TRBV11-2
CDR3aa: CASTPQGWLNSPLHF
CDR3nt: TGTGCCAGCACCCCACAGGGGTGGCTTAATTCACCCCTCCACTTT

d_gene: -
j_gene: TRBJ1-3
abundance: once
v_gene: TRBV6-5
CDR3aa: CASSYGRYSGNTIYF
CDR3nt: TGTGCCAGCAGTTACGGGCGCTACTCTGGAAACACCATATATTTT

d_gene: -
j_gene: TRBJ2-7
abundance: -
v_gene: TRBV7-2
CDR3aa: CATRDEQYF
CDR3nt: TGTGCCACTCGAGACGAGCAGTACTTC

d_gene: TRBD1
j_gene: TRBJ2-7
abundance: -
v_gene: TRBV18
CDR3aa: CASSPSQGAYSYEQYF
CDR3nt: TGTGCCAGCTCACCTTCCCAGGGGGCCTACTCCTACGAGCAGTACTTC

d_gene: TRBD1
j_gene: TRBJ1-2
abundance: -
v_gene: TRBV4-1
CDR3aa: CASSQGRDRGDGYTF
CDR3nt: TGCGCCAGCAGCCAAGGTCGGGACAGGGGGGATGGCTACACCTTC

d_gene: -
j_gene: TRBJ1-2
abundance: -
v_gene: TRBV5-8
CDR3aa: CASSLKVGGKRYSNYGYTF
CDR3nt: TGTGCCAGCAGCTTGAAGGTGGGGGGAAAACGATACTCTAACTATGGCTACACCTTC

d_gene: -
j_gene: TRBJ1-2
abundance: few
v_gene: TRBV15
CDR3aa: CATSRDRGSGYTF
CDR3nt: TGTGCCACCAGCAGAGATCGGGGTAGTGGCTACACCTTC

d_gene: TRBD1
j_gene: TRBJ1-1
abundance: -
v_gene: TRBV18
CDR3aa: CASSPLNRGTEAFF
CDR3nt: TGTGCCAGCTCACCACTAAACAGGGGCACTGAAGCTTTCTTT

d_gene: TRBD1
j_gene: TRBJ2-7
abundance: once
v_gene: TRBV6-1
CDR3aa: CASSATGTGASYEQYF
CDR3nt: TGTGCCAGCAGTGCTACCGGGACAGGGGCCTCCTACGAGCAGTACTTC

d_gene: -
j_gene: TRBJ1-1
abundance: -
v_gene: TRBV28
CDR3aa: CASLRGSQAFF
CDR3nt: TGTGCCAGCCTCAGGGGAAGTCAAGCTTTCTTT

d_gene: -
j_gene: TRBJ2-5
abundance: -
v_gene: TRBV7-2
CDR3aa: CASSLGVSRYF
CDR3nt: TGTGCCAGCAGCTTAGGGGTTAGCCGGTACTTC

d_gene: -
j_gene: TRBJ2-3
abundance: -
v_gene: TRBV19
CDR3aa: CASRSIDTDTQYF
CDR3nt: TGTGCCAGCCGATCGATAGACACAGATACGCAGTATTTT

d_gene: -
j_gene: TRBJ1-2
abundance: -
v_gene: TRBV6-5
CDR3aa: CASSSRSQGYTF
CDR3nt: TGTGCCAGCAGTTCCCGGAGCCAAGGCTACACCTTC

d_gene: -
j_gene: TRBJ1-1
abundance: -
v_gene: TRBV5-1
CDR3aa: CASSLDPGYDTEAFF
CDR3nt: TGCGCCAGCAGCTTGGATCCCGGGTATGACACTGAAGCTTTCTTT

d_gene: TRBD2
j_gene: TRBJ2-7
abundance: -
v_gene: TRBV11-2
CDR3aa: CASTFSGRFSYEQYF
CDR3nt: TGTGCCAGCACCTTTAGCGGGAGGTTCTCCTACGAGCAGTACTTC

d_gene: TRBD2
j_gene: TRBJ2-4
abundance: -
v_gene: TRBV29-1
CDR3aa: CSALGLAGGLAKNIQYF
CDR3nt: TGCAGCGCTCTGGGACTAGCGGGAGGCCTAGCCAAAAACATTCAGTACTTC

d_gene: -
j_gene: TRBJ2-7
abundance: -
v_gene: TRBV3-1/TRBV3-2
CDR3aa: CASSQWRTIFYIEQYF
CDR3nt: TGTGCCAGCAGCCAGTGGAGGACTATATTTTATATCGAGCAGTACTTC

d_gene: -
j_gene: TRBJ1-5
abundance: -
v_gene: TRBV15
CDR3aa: CASGLYSNQPQHF
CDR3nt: TGTGCCAGTGGGCTCTATAGCAATCAGCCCCAGCATTTT

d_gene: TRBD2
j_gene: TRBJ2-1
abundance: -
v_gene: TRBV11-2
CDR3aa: CASSSLAGGLNEQFF
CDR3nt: TGTGCCAGCAGTTCGCTAGCGGGGGGGCTAAATGAGCAGTTCTTC

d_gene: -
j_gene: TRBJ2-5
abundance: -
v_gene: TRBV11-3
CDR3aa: CASSQSGAVGTQYF
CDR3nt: TGTGCCAGCAGCCAGTCAGGTGCTGTGGGGACCCAGTACTTC

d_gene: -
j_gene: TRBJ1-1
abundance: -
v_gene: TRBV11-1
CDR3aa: CASSLGALNTEAFF
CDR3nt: TGTGCCAGCAGCTTAGGAGCCTTGAACACTGAAGCTTTCTTT

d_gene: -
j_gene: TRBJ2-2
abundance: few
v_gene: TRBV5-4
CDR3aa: CASSQQSGELFF
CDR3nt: TGTGCCAGCAGCCAACAATCCGGGGAGCTGTTTTTT

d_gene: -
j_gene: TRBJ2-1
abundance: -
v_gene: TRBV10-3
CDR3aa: CAISASRVNEQFF
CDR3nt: TGTGCCATCAGTGCATCCAGGGTAAATGAGCAGTTCTTC

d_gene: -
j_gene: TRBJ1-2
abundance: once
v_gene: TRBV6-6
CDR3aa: CASSPLTGNYGYTF
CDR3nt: TGTGCCAGCAGTCCCCTAACGGGGAACTATGGCTACACCTTC

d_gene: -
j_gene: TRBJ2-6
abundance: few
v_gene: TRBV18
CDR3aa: CASSPVLQGGGANVLTF
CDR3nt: TGTGCCAGCTCACCCGTTCTACAGGGTGGAGGGGCCAACGTCCTGACTTTC

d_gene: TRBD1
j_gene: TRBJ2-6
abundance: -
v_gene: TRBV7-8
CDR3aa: CASRRGQGTGANVLTF
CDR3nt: TGTGCCAGCAGGAGAGGACAGGGGACTGGGGCCAACGTCCTGACTTTC

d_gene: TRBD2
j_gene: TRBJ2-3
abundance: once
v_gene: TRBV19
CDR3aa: CASSIRLAGAPRATDTQYF
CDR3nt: TGTGCCAGTAGTATAAGGCTAGCGGGGGCCCCCCGAGCCACAGATACGCAGTATTTT

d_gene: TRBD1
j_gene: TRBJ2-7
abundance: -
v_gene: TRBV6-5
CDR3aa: CASSPSGGRYEQYF
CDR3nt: TGTGCCAGCAGTCCCTCAGGGGGTCGATACGAGCAGTACTTC

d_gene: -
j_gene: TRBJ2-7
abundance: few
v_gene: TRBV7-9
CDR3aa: CASSSPPAGSGEQYF
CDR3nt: TGTGCCAGCAGCTCGCCCCCGGCTGGGAGCGGCGAGCAGTACTTC

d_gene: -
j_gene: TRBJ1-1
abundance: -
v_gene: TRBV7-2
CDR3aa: CASSNRVNTEAFF
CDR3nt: TGTGCCAGCAGCAACAGGGTGAACACTGAAGCTTTCTTT

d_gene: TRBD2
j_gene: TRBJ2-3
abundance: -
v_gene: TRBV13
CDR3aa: CASSEAGGLLLGTDTQYF
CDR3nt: TGTGCCAGCAGCGAAGCGGGGGGGCTTCTCTTGGGCACAGATACGCAGTATTTT

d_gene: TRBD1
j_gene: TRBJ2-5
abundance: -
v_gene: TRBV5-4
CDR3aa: CASSLPTGGAETQYF
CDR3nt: TGTGCCAGCAGCTTGCCGACAGGGGGCGCGGAGACCCAGTACTTC

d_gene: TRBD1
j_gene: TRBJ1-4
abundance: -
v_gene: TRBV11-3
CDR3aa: CASSGPTGLNEKLFF
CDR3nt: TGTGCCAGCAGCGGCCCGACAGGGTTGAATGAAAAACTGTTTTTT

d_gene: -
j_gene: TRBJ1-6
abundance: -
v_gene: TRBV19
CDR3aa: CASSHARNSPLHF
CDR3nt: TGTGCCAGTAGTCATGCGAGGAATTCACCCCTCCACTTT

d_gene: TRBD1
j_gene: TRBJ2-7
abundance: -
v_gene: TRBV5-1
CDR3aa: CASSIGTGYEQYF
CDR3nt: TGCGCCAGCAGCATCGGGACAGGATACGAGCAGTACTTC

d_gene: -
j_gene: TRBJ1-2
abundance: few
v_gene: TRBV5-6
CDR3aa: CASRPMEAGYGYTF
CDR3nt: TGTGCCAGCAGGCCTATGGAGGCTGGCTATGGCTACACCTTC

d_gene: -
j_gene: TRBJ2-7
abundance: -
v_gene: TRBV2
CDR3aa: CASSEAARRTYEQYF
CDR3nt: TGTGCCAGCAGTGAAGCGGCGCGGAGGACCTACGAGCAGTACTTC

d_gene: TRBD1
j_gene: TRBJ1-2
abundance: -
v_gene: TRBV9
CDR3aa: CASSQSQGAPADGYTF
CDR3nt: TGTGCCAGCAGCCAATCACAGGGGGCGCCGGCTGATGGCTACACCTTC

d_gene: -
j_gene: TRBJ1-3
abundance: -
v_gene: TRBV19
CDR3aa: CASSLPLGPSGNTIYF
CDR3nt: TGTGCCAGTAGTCTACCCCTGGGCCCGTCAGGAAACACCATATATTTT

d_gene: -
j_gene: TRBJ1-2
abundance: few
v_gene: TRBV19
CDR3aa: CASTSGGGYTF
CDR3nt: TGTGCCAGTACCTCGGGTGGCGGCTACACCTTC

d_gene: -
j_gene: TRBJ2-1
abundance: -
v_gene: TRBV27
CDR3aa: CASSLETYNEQFF
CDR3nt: TGTGCCAGCAGTTTAGAGACCTACAATGAGCAGTTCTTC

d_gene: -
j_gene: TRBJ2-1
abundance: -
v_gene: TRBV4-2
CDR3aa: CASSQVRTNEQFF
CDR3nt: TGTGCCAGCAGCCAAGTGAGGACAAATGAGCAGTTCTTC

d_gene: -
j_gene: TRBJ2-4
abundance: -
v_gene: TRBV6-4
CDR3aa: CASSDRTGDEGAKNIQYF
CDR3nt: TGTGCCAGCAGTGACCGCACGGGGGATGAAGGGGCCAAAAACATTCAGTACTTC

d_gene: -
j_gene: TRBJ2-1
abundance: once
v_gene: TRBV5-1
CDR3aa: CASSLGPASREQFF
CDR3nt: TGCGCCAGCAGCTTGGGCCCGGCCTCTAGAGAGCAGTTCTTC

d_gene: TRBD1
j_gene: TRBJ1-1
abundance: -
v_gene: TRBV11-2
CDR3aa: CASSFATGTEAFF
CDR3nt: TGTGCCAGCAGCTTCGCGACAGGGACTGAAGCTTTCTTT

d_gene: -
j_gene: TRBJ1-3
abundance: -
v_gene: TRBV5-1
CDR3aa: CASSLQGDAGNTIYF
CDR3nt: TGCGCCAGCAGCCTACAGGGTGATGCGGGAAACACCATATATTTT

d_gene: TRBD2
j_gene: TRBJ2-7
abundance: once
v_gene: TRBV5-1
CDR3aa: CASSSDPSGGREQYF
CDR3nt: TGCGCCAGCAGCTCCGACCCTAGCGGAGGCAGAGAGCAGTACTTC